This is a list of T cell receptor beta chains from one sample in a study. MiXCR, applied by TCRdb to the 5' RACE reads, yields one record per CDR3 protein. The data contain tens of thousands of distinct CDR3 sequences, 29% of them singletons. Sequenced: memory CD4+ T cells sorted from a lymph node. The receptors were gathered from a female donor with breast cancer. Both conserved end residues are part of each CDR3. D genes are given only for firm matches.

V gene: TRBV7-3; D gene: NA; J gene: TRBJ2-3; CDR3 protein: CASSRGTASGTDTQYF
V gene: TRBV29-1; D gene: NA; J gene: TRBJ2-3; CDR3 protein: CSVQTSASDTRYF
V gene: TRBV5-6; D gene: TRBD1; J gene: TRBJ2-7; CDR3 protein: CASSLAGTGGYEQYF
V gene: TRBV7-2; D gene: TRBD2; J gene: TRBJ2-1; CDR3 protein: CASSFAGVRAYNEQFF
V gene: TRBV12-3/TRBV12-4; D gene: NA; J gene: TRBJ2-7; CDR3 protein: CASSLASMEQYF
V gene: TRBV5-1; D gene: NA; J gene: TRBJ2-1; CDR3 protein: CASSEAPGRLDNEQFF
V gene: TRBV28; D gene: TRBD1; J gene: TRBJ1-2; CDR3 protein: CASSKLKTGRDGYTF
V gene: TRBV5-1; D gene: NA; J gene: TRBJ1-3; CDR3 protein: CACRREVTGNTIYF
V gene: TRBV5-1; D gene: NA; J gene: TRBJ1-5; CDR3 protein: CASSLRGGVGQPQHF
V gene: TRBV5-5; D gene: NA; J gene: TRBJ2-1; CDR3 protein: CASSFPIYNEQFF
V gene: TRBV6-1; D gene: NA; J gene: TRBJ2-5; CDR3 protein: CASSASPWTAPSVSGQETQYF
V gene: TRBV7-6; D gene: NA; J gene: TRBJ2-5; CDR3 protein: CASTPRDSYQETQYF
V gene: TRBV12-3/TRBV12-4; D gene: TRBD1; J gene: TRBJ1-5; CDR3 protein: CASTRQGNQPQHF
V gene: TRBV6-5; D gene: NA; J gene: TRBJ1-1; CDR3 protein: CASSSPPDRLKAFF
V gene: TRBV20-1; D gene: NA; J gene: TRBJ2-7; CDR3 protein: CSASPGADEQYF
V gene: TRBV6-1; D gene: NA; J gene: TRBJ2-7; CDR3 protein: CASRGQFPGRPSYEQYF
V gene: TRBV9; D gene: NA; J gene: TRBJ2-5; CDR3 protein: CASSGETQYF
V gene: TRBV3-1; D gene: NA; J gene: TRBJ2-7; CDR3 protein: CASSLRSNEQYF
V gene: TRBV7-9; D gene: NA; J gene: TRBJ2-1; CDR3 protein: CASRRVGSFYNEQFF
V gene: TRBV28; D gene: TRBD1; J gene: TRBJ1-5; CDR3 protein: CASSLLVGQKEDQPQHF
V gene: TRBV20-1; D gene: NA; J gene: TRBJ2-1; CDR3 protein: CSARELSSYNEQFF
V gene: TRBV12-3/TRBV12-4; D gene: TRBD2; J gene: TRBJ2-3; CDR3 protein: CASSSLVPPTSGSFSDTQYF
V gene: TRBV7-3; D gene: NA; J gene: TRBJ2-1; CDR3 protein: CASSPGAGGRYNEQFF